Listed here are 5 T cell receptor beta chains from one sample, sequenced in a study of T cell responses to AZD1222 COVID-19 vaccine. Method: immunoSEQ multiplex PCR; TCRdb's copy keeps in-frame clones and lacks some. The sample contains about 200,000 clones, approximately 94% of which appear only once. The input for sequencing was peripheral blood, taken 28 days after the second dose of the MenACWY control vaccine. These receptors all come from an adult who received the MenACWY meningococcal vaccine as a control.

This chain uses TRBV7-3 with TRBJ1-1, with 7 bases matching TRBD1. J was trimmed by 4 bases and V by 3 bases; bases with no gene match: 2. The CDR3 loop spans 13 amino acids. The germline V gene has CDR1 SGHTA and CDR2 FQGTGA. The CDR3 region has the DNA TGTGCCAGCAGCTTGACAGGGTTCACTGAAGCTTTCTTT. Translation: CASSLTGFTEAFF.

The J gene is TRBJ2-1, the V gene TRBV16; D perhaps matches TRBD1 (8 bases). The germline V gene encodes CDR1 KGHSY and CDR2 FQNENV. The CDR3 consists of 15 residues. Trimming shortened V by 0 bases and J by 9 bases, and 15 bases separated the two germline ends. The CDR3 spells CASSQSETGEGEQFF. DNA of the CDR3: TGTGCCAGCAGCCAATCAGAGACAGGGGAGGGTGAGCAGTTCTTC.

Comment on this clone: The same CDR3 can be traced to other DNA sequences in this sample. The chain is built from TRBV19 and TRBJ1-1; tentative D call: TRBD1 (5 bases). The germline CDR1 and CDR2 sequences are LNHDA and SQIVND (reference sequence). This CDR3 has 13 amino acids. The V end was cut by 4 bases, the J end by 1 base, with 7 bases between. CDR3 loop: CASSTTANTEAFF. CDR3 bases: TGTGCCAGTAGTACGACAGCGAACACTGAAGCTTTCTTT.

The rearrangement uses TRBV19 and TRBJ1-1, with D hard to call. This CDR3 comprises 14 residues. The germline V gene encodes CDR1 LNHDA and CDR2 SQIVND (reference sequence). Trimming removed 5 bases from V and 0 bases from J, with 10 bases in between. CDR3 protein: CASSVGRLNTEAFF. The DNA for the CDR3 is TGTGCCAGTAGTGTGGGTCGGCTGAACACTGAAGCTTTCTTT.

This sequence joins TRBV7-2 and TRBJ2-7; perhaps TRBD1 as D (5 bases). Between the trimmed V and J ends, which lost 8 bases and 2 bases, there was a span of 10 bases. Germline assignment: CDR1 SGHTA and CDR2 FQGNSA. The CDR3 is 12 residues long. CDR3 nucleotide sequence: TGTGCCAGCGGGGCAGGGCCCTACGAGCAGTACTTC. Encoded protein: CASGAGPYEQYF.